This T cell receptor beta chain was identified in a study of CD8 T cells in ankylosing spondylitis. Findings of the study overall: The authors found the disease-linked clones to be CD8+ and relatively rare in peripheral blood. Clones linked to disease were reported to show significant enrichment in matched ankylosing spondylitis synovial fluid. What appeared characteristic of ankylosing spondylitis blood was a TCR beta motif of fewer than ten highly homologous variants.

This clonotype was recorded many times. What it binds is unknown. CDR3 length: 14 residues. Trimming took 5 bases from V and 5 from J; bases not matched to a gene: 6. CDR1 is DFQATT and CDR2 is SNEGSKA in the germline V gene (reference sequence). For TCR beta, libraries came from quantitative 5'-RACE with molecular barcodes. TCRdb reanalysed the 5' RACE reads using MiXCR and keeps one entry per CDR3 protein. The sample has tens of thousands of distinct CDR3 sequences; 5.5% to 7.5% are singletons. The specimen sequenced was blood, either unsorted or a sorted T cell fraction (not recorded which). The V gene is TRBV20-1, the J gene TRBJ2-1, with 10 bases matching TRBD2. The TCR was taken from a male donor with ankylosing spondylitis or in good health (not recorded which). CDR3 DNA sequence: TGCAGTGCTTTTAGCGGGGGGTCCAACAATGAGCAGTTCTTC. Translated, it gives CSAFSGGSNNEQFF.